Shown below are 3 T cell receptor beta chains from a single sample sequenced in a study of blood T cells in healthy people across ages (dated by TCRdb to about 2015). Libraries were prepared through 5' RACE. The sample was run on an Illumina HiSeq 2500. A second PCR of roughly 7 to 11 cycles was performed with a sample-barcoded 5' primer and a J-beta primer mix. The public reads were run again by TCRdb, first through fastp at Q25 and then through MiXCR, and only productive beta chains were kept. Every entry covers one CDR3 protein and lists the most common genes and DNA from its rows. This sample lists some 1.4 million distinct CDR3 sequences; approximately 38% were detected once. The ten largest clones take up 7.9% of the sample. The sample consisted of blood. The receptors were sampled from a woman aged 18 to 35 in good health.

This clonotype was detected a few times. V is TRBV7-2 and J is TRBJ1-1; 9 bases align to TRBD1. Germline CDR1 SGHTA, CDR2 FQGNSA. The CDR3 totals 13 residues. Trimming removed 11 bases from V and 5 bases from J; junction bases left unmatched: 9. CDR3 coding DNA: TGTGCCGGGGGGACAGGGCTGCGAACTGAAGCTTTCTTT. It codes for CAGGTGLRTEAFF.

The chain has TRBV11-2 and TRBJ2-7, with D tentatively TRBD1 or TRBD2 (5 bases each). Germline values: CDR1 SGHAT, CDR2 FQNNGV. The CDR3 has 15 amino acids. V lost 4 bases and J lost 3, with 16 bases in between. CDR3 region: CASSSITGRSYEQYF. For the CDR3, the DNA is TGTGCCAGCAGCTCCATAACGGGACGGAGCTACGAGCAGTACTTC.

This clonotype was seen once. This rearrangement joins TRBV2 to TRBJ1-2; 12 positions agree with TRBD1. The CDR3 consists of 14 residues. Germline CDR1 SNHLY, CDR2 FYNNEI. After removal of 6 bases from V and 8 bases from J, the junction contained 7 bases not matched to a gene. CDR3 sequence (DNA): TGTGCCAGCAGAGAGGGACAGGGGGCTGGAGGCTACACCTTC. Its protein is CASREGQGAGGYTF. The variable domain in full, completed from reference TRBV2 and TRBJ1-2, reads EPEVTQTPSHQVTQMGQEVILRCVPISNHLYFYWYRQILGQKVEFLVSFYNNEISEKSEIFDDQFSVERPDGSNFTLKIRSTKLEDSAMYFCASREGQGAGGYTFGSGTRLTVV.